The 14 T cell receptor beta chains below all came from one sample that was sequenced in a study of follicular helper T cells after annual influenza vaccination. Time point: 2015-2016 season, 7 days after influenza vaccination. Sequenced by immunoSEQ multiplex PCR; TCRdb stores in-frame clones only, minus some. The profile shows more than 6,500 clones, roughly 80% of them singletons. Sequenced material: CXCR5- memory CD4+ T cells sorted from blood, taken 7 days after influenza vaccination. These TCRs come from an adult who received the influenza vaccine.

The rearrangement links TRBV28 to TRBJ2-7; 8 positions match TRBD2. Germline V gene lookup returns CDR1 MDHEN and CDR2 SYDVKM. The trim removed 6 bases at V and 2 bases at J, leaving 9 bases unmatched. The CDR3 runs to 15 residues. The CDR3 reads CASRDLSGVTYEQYF. The CDR3 nucleotides read TGTGCCAGCAGGGATCTTAGCGGGGTCACCTACGAGCAGTACTTC.

The rearrangement links TRBV7-3 to TRBJ1-2, with 7 bases matching TRBD1. In germline, CDR1 is SGHTA, CDR2 FQGTGA. The CDR3 runs to 15 residues. V shed 5 bases and J 5 bases; nucleotides not matched to a gene: 11. This CDR3 is CASSPGARGSYGYTF. The CDR3 DNA follows: TGTGCCAGCAGCCCTGGGGCCAGGGGGAGTTATGGCTACACCTTC.

The CDR3 loop reads CASSLPVSGNTIYF. CDR3 bases: TGTGCCAGCAGCTTACCGGTCTCTGGAAACACCATATATTTT. The V gene is TRBV13, the J gene TRBJ1-3; D is unresolved. CDR3 length: 14 residues. Per the germline V gene, CDR1 is PRHDT and CDR2 is FYEKMQ (reference sequence). Trimming stripped 2 bases from V and 0 bases from J, with 5 bases between.

This rearrangement joins TRBV7-9 to TRBJ1-1; D not certain. Trimming removed 1 base from V and 4 bases from J, with 10 bases in between. There are 14 residues in the CDR3. From germline, CDR1 is SEHNR and CDR2 FQNEAQ (reference sequence). The CDR3 coding sequence is TGTGCCAGCAGCTTAGGTATTGCCTTCACTGAAGCTTTCTTT. As protein: CASSLGIAFTEAFF.

V and J are TRBV23-1 and TRBJ1-5, with D uncertain. TRBV23-1 is recorded as an ORF, its role being uncertain. The CDR3 extends over 12 amino acids. Between the trimmed V and J ends, which lost 6 bases and 3 bases, there was a span of 6 bases. CDR3 amino acids: CASRADNQPQHF. The CDR3 DNA reads TGCGCCAGCAGGGCGGACAATCAGCCCCAGCATTTT.

The chain combines TRBV14 with TRBJ2-6; 9 nucleotides match TRBD1. The V segment lost 1 base and the J segment 8 bases; nucleotides outside the gene matches: 3. CDR1 and CDR2 from the germline V gene are SGHDN and FVKESK. The CDR3 runs to 15 residues. The CDR3 DNA reads as TGTGCCAGCAGCCAAGTGACAGGGGGTTCCAACGTCCTGACTTTC. Protein: CASSQVTGGSNVLTF.

The gene calls are TRBV4-3 and TRBJ1-2, with TRBD1 matching over 10 bases. Trimming cost V 1 base and J 5 bases; bases outside gene matches: 4. Germline V gene sequence: CDR1 LGHNA, CDR2 YSLEER. CDR3 length equals 15 residues. Here the CDR3 DNA reads TGCGCCAGCAGCCAAGGGGACAGGGGTGGGTATGGCTACACCTTC. It specifies CASSQGDRGGYGYTF.

The rearrangement joins TRBV13 to TRBJ1-2; possibly TRBD1 for D (6 bases). The CDR3 runs 12 residues. V shed 4 bases and J shed 8 bases, with 11 bases lying between them. In germline, CDR1 is PRHDT, CDR2 FYEKMQ (reference sequence). The CDR3 DNA sequence: TGTGCCAGCAGCTCTAACAGGGACGGCTACACCTTC. Translating it yields CASSSNRDGYTF.

The chain joins TRBV9 to TRBJ2-3; D may be TRBD1 or TRBD2 (6 bases each). Germline loops: CDR1 SGDLS, CDR2 YYNGEE. The CDR3 consists of 14 residues. V was pared by 5 bases and J by 5 bases, with 15 bases between. The CDR3 DNA reads as TGTGCCAGCAGTGGTAGCGGAGGGGGAGATACGCAGTATTTT. Translation: CASSGSGGGDTQYF.

V gene TRBV18 combines with J gene TRBJ1-1; D gene ambiguous. In germline, CDR1 is KGHSH, CDR2 LQKENI. The germline V and J ends were trimmed by 2 bases and 1 base, with 8 bases remaining between them. The CDR3 sequence is 14 residues long. CDR3 in amino acids: CASSPWKGNTEAFF. CDR3 DNA: TGTGCCAGCTCACCATGGAAAGGGAACACTGAAGCTTTCTTT. The full variable domain, in which reference TRBV18 and TRBJ1-1 provide the parts outside the CDR3, is NAGVMQNPRHLVRRRGQEARLRCSPMKGHSHVYWYRQLPEEGLKFMVYLQKENIIDESGMPKERFSAEFPKEGPSILRIQQVVRGDSAAYFCASSPWKGNTEAFFGQGTRLTVV.

This chain joins TRBV4-3 and TRBJ2-6; unclear D gene. V was cut by 0 bases and J by 1 base, with 10 bases left in between. The germline V gene has CDR1 LGHNA and CDR2 YSLEER. CDR3 length: 17 amino acids. The CDR3 DNA reads as TGCGCCAGCAGCCAAGATCCGGCTGTGTCTGGGGCCAACGTCCTGACTTTC. Its protein product is CASSQDPAVSGANVLTF.

V gene TRBV7-2 combines with J gene TRBJ1-5; D is undetermined. V lost 6 bases to trimming and J lost 0 bases, with 6 bases between them. CDR3 size: 13 residues. Germline CDR1 reads SGHTA; CDR2 reads FQGNSA. The CDR3 DNA reads TGTGCCAGCAGTTACAGTAGCAATCAGCCCCAGCATTTT. Translating gives CASSYSSNQPQHF.

The chain has TRBV18 and TRBJ1-2; possible D gene TRBD1, 6 bases. The V end lost 8 bases, the J end lost 1 base, and 20 bases lay between the germline ends. Germline V CDR1 and CDR2: KGHSH, LQKENI. The CDR3 loop spans 16 amino acids. As DNA, the CDR3 is TGTGCCAGCACCCCCGCGGGGGACACTCGTAACTATGGCTACACCTTC. Amino acid sequence: CASTPAGDTRNYGYTF.

The J gene is TRBJ1-4, the V gene TRBV2, with a weak D call TRBD1 (6 bases). Per the germline V gene, CDR1 is SNHLY and CDR2 is FYNNEI. V was clipped by 7 bases and J by 10 bases, with 10 bases between them. The CDR3 runs 11 residues. CDR3 bases: TGTGCCAGCACTATAGGGGGAAAACTGTTTTTT. This codes for CASTIGGKLFF.